This is a list of T cell receptor beta chains from one sample in a study of T cell responses to AZD1222 COVID-19 vaccine. TCRdb keeps only in-frame clones here, not all; method: immunoSEQ multiplex PCR. Counted here are 96,000 or so clones, approximately 87% occurring once; the ten biggest clones make up about 26%. The sample consisted of peripheral blood, taken on day 0 of AZD1222 vaccination. Receptor source: an adult in good health. CDR3s include the opening cysteine and the closing phenylalanine or tryptophan. Each record gives: clone size, V gene, D gene, J gene, CDR3 DNA, CDR3 protein. D genes are given only for firm matches. Clone size is stated in some rows and not others, as once, few, many or a class when expanded.

size: -
V: TRBV7-9
D: TRBD1
J: TRBJ1-1
DNA: TGTGCCAGCAGCCCAACACCGGACAGGCTAATGAACACTGAAGCTTTCTTT
CDR3: CASSPTPDRLMNTEAFF

size: once
V: TRBV4-1
D: -
J: TRBJ1-3
DNA: TGCGCCAGCAGCCAAGGTCCGGCCCGGGGCTTCACTGGAAACACCATATATTTT
CDR3: CASSQGPARGFTGNTIYF

size: -
V: TRBV27
D: TRBD2
J: TRBJ2-7
DNA: TGTGCCAGCAGTTTTGGGACTAGCTCCTACGAGCAGTACTTC
CDR3: CASSFGTSSYEQYF

size: -
V: TRBV28
D: -
J: TRBJ1-4
DNA: TGTGCCAGCAGCCCGGCGGACTGGGGGGAAAAACTGTTTTTT
CDR3: CASSPADWGEKLFF

size: -
V: TRBV5-4
D: -
J: TRBJ1-1
DNA: TGTGCCAGCAGCTTGACCAGAATGGTGAACACTGAAGCTTTCTTT
CDR3: CASSLTRMVNTEAFF

size: -
V: TRBV6-5
D: -
J: TRBJ2-7
DNA: TGTGCCAGCAGTTACTCGAGCGGGTCCCCCTACGAGCAGTACTTC
CDR3: CASSYSSGSPYEQYF

size: -
V: TRBV9
D: -
J: TRBJ1-1
DNA: TGTGCCAGCAGCGTGGCCCCGGGGAGTGAAGCTTTCTTT
CDR3: CASSVAPGSEAFF

size: -
V: TRBV30
D: -
J: TRBJ1-1
DNA: TGTGCCTGGGCAACGGCGATGAACACTGAAGCTTTCTTT
CDR3: CAWATAMNTEAFF

size: -
V: TRBV7-2
D: -
J: TRBJ2-2
DNA: TGTGCCAGCAGCCAGGGTAGGCTCCCCGGGGAGCTGTTTTTT
CDR3: CASSQGRLPGELFF

size: once
V: TRBV27
D: TRBD1
J: TRBJ1-5
DNA: TGTGCCAGCAGTACTGGGACAGGGGGCAATCAGCCCCAGCATTTT
CDR3: CASSTGTGGNQPQHF

size: once
V: TRBV27
D: TRBD1
J: TRBJ2-1
DNA: TGTGCCAGCAGTATTAGGCAGGGGGCGGCTGAGCAGTTCTTC
CDR3: CASSIRQGAAEQFF

size: -
V: TRBV7-2
D: -
J: TRBJ1-4
DNA: TGTGCCAGCAGCTTTACAGGAACAACTAATGAAAAACTGTTTTTT
CDR3: CASSFTGTTNEKLFF

size: -
V: TRBV4-1
D: -
J: TRBJ2-1
DNA: TGCGCCAGCAGCCAAGATTTCCAGGGGTACAATGAGCAGTTCTTC
CDR3: CASSQDFQGYNEQFF

size: -
V: TRBV28
D: TRBD1
J: TRBJ2-2
DNA: TGTGCCAGCATGCCCCCGGGACAGGGGTCCACCGGGGAGCTGTTTTTT
CDR3: CASMPPGQGSTGELFF

size: -
V: TRBV10-2
D: TRBD1
J: TRBJ2-2
DNA: TGCGCCAGCCACGGACAGGGAACCGGGGAGCTGTTTTTT
CDR3: CASHGQGTGELFF

size: -
V: TRBV7-2
D: TRBD1
J: TRBJ2-2
DNA: TGTGCCAGCAACAGGGGGAGTTACACCGGGGAGCTGTTTTTT
CDR3: CASNRGSYTGELFF

size: -
V: TRBV4-1
D: -
J: TRBJ2-5
DNA: TGCGCCAGCAGCCACGTCCGGAGGGCTAGCCAGCAAGAGACCCAGTACTTC
CDR3: CASSHVRRASQQETQYF

size: -
V: TRBV7-3
D: -
J: TRBJ2-1
DNA: TGTGCCAGCAGCTCCAGGGACCTATCCTACAATGAGCAGTTCTTC
CDR3: CASSSRDLSYNEQFF

size: -
V: TRBV7-3
D: -
J: TRBJ2-2
DNA: TGTGCCAGCAGCCCGGTCAGGGCCGGGGAGCTGTTTTTT
CDR3: CASSPVRAGELFF

size: -
V: TRBV5-4
D: -
J: TRBJ2-7
DNA: TGTGCCAGCAGCTTGGTCGGGCTCTCCGACGAGCAGTACTTC
CDR3: CASSLVGLSDEQYF

size: -
V: TRBV6-1
D: TRBD1
J: TRBJ1-1
DNA: TGTGCCAGCAGTGAGACAGGGCCTGAAGCTTTCTTT
CDR3: CASSETGPEAFF

size: -
V: TRBV7-2
D: -
J: TRBJ1-3
DNA: TGTGCCAGCAGCTTGGTGGGGGCGGTTGGAAACACCATATATTTT
CDR3: CASSLVGAVGNTIYF

size: -
V: TRBV7-7
D: TRBD2
J: TRBJ2-3
DNA: TGTGCTAGCAGCTTAGGACTAGCGGGAGCTCCAGATACGCAGTATTTT
CDR3: CASSLGLAGAPDTQYF

size: -
V: TRBV18
D: -
J: TRBJ1-4
DNA: TGTGCCAGCTCACCAAAAGAAAAACTGTTTTTT
CDR3: CASSPKEKLFF

size: -
V: TRBV12-3/TRBV12-4
D: -
J: TRBJ2-7
DNA: TGTGCCAGCAGTCCTCGCGACGAGCAGTACTTC
CDR3: CASSPRDEQYF

size: -
V: TRBV19
D: TRBD1
J: TRBJ2-3
DNA: TGTGCCAGTAGTCCCCGGGACAGCACAGGGGATACGCAGTATTTT
CDR3: CASSPRDSTGDTQYF

size: -
V: TRBV20-1
D: -
J: TRBJ1-1
DNA: TGCAAAAGGGAGAAAGCTTTCTTT
CDR3: CKREKAFF

size: few
V: TRBV27
D: TRBD2
J: TRBJ2-3
DNA: TGTGCCAGCAGTTTACTTGGCGGGAGGCGCACAGATACGCAGTATTTT
CDR3: CASSLLGGRRTDTQYF

size: once
V: TRBV7-2
D: -
J: TRBJ1-4
DNA: TGTGCCAGCAGCTTAGGCCTCAGGGGAGGGGATGAAAAACTGTTTTTT
CDR3: CASSLGLRGGDEKLFF

size: -
V: TRBV28
D: -
J: TRBJ1-1
DNA: TGTGCCAGCAGGGGGGACTGGAACACTGAAGCTTTCTTT
CDR3: CASRGDWNTEAFF

size: -
V: TRBV28
D: -
J: TRBJ1-1
DNA: TGTGCCAGCAGTTTTAGGACTAACACTGAAGCTTTCTTT
CDR3: CASSFRTNTEAFF

size: -
V: TRBV28
D: -
J: TRBJ2-3
DNA: TGTGCCAGCAGTTTTGAGGGGAGGGATACGCAGTATTTT
CDR3: CASSFEGRDTQYF

size: -
V: TRBV4-3
D: -
J: TRBJ2-7
DNA: TGCGCCAGCAGCCAAGACAGGGTCGGCTACGAGCAGTACTTC
CDR3: CASSQDRVGYEQYF

size: -
V: TRBV21-1
D: -
J: TRBJ1-1
DNA: TGTGCCAGAAAATGGCCTGGGGACACTGAAGCTTTCTTT
CDR3: CARKWPGDTEAFF

size: -
V: TRBV7-3
D: -
J: TRBJ1-2
DNA: TGTGCCAGCAGCTTAGACAGTAACTATGGCTACACCTTC
CDR3: CASSLDSNYGYTF

size: -
V: TRBV28
D: -
J: TRBJ2-7
DNA: TGTGCCAGCAGTTTCGGGGCGGGCCCCTACGAGCAGTACTTC
CDR3: CASSFGAGPYEQYF

size: -
V: TRBV6-2/TRBV6-3
D: -
J: TRBJ1-2
DNA: TGTGCCAGCAGTTACTTATTAATCGATGGCTACACCTTC
CDR3: CASSYLLIDGYTF

size: -
V: TRBV7-2
D: TRBD1
J: TRBJ2-5
DNA: TGTGCCAGCAGCTTGGGGACAGGGGGCGCGCAGACCCAGTACTTC
CDR3: CASSLGTGGAQTQYF

size: -
V: TRBV7-2
D: TRBD2
J: TRBJ2-3
DNA: TGTGCCAGCAGCGCTAGCGGGGGAACCAATACGCAGTATTTT
CDR3: CASSASGGTNTQYF

size: -
V: TRBV2
D: TRBD1
J: TRBJ1-2
DNA: TGTGCCAGCAGTTTGACAGGGGGAAACTATGGCTACACCTTC
CDR3: CASSLTGGNYGYTF

size: once
V: TRBV3-1/TRBV3-2
D: -
J: TRBJ2-2
DNA: TGTGCCAGCAGCCAAGTTACAGGGTCCGCGAACACCGGGGAGCTGTTTTTT
CDR3: CASSQVTGSANTGELFF

size: -
V: TRBV3-1/TRBV3-2
D: -
J: TRBJ1-5
DNA: TGTGCCAGCAGCCAAAATGCCCAACCCAATCAGCCCCAGCATTTT
CDR3: CASSQNAQPNQPQHF

size: -
V: TRBV7-9
D: -
J: TRBJ2-5
DNA: TGTGCCAGCAGCCCGACGGAGGGGGAGACCCAGTACTTC
CDR3: CASSPTEGETQYF

size: -
V: TRBV7-9
D: -
J: TRBJ2-7
DNA: TGTGCCAGCAGCCCACCGGGCGCCTACGAGCAGTACTTC
CDR3: CASSPPGAYEQYF

size: -
V: TRBV28
D: -
J: TRBJ2-3
DNA: TGTGCCAGCAGTTCCCAGGGGACAGATACGCAGTATTTT
CDR3: CASSSQGTDTQYF

size: once
V: TRBV10-3
D: TRBD1
J: TRBJ2-7
DNA: TGTGCCATCAGGACCGGGACAGGGCGCGAGCAGTACTTC
CDR3: CAIRTGTGREQYF

size: -
V: TRBV28
D: TRBD2
J: TRBJ2-7
DNA: TGTGCCAGCAGAATAGAGACTAGCGGGAGTTACGAGCAGTACTTC
CDR3: CASRIETSGSYEQYF

size: few
V: TRBV5-1
D: TRBD2
J: TRBJ2-7
DNA: TGCGCCAGCAGCCCCATAGCGGGAAGCTCCTACGAGCAGTACTTC
CDR3: CASSPIAGSSYEQYF

size: -
V: TRBV12-2
D: -
J: TRBJ2-1
DNA: TGTGCAAGTCGCTTAGCTATTAGCGAGCGGCACAATGAGCAGTTCTTC
CDR3: CASRLAISERHNEQFF

size: -
V: TRBV9
D: -
J: TRBJ2-3
DNA: TGTGCCAGCAGCGTAGGGGGACAAAGCACAGATACGCAGTATTTT
CDR3: CASSVGGQSTDTQYF

size: -
V: TRBV3-1/TRBV3-2
D: TRBD2
J: TRBJ2-5
DNA: TGTGCCAGCAGCCAAGATTCGACTAGCGGGGTACAAGAGACCCAGTACTTC
CDR3: CASSQDSTSGVQETQYF

size: -
V: TRBV28
D: -
J: TRBJ2-1
DNA: TGTGCCAGCAGTCCCCAAGTCCGGGCCTACAATGAGCAGTTCTTC
CDR3: CASSPQVRAYNEQFF

size: once
V: TRBV10-3
D: -
J: TRBJ1-5
DNA: TGTGCCATCAGTGAGTCATCGGGGAACAGCAATCAGCCCCAGCATTTT
CDR3: CAISESSGNSNQPQHF

size: -
V: TRBV20-1
D: -
J: TRBJ2-3
DNA: TGCAGTGCCACCTGGGGGGATACGCAGTATTTT
CDR3: CSATWGDTQYF

size: once
V: TRBV19
D: TRBD1
J: TRBJ2-7
DNA: TGTGCCAGTAGTATAGCCGGGACAGGGAGAGAAGGCGAGCAGTACTTC
CDR3: CASSIAGTGREGEQYF

size: -
V: TRBV6-5
D: -
J: TRBJ2-7
DNA: TGTGCCAGCAATCCGGGAGGACAGCGCTCGGAGCAGTACTTC
CDR3: CASNPGGQRSEQYF

size: -
V: TRBV28
D: -
J: TRBJ2-1
DNA: TGTGCCAGCAGTCTCAAGTCGGGGGAGCAGTTCTTC
CDR3: CASSLKSGEQFF